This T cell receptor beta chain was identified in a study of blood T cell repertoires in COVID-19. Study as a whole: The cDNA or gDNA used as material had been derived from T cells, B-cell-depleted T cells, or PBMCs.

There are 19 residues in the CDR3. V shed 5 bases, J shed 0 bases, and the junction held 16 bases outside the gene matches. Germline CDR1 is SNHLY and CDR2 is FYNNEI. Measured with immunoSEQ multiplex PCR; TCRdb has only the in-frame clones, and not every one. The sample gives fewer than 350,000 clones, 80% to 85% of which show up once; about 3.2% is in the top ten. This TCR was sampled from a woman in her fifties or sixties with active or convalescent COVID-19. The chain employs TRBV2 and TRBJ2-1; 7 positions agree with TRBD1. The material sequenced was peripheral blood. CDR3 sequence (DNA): TGTGCCAGCAGTAAGGGGGCCTTCCCCATGTTAAACTCCTACAATGAGCAGTTCTTC. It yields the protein CASSKGAFPMLNSYNEQFF.